What follows are 4 T cell receptor beta chains derived from one specimen sequenced in a study of shared T cell receptors in the human thymus. Only in-frame clones appear in the TCRdb table, and some are missing; sequencing was by immunoSEQ multiplex PCR. The sample shows a few hundred thousand clones, roughly 94% of them seen only once. Material for sequencing was thymocytes. The source is a human donor.

V and J are TRBV30 and TRBJ1-2, with D hard to call. The CDR3 is 13 residues long. V gave up 6 bases and J gave up 1 base, with 12 bases separating them. The germline CDR1 and CDR2 sequences are GTSNPN and SVGIG (reference sequence). In nucleotides, the CDR3 is TGTGCCTGTACGAAATTTGTTAACTATGGCTACACCTTC. Its protein product is CACTKFVNYGYTF.

The chain uses TRBV30 and TRBJ1-2; possible D gene TRBD1, 5 bases. Germline lookup yields CDR1 GTSNPN and CDR2 SVGIG (reference sequence). This CDR3 has 14 residues. V was shortened by 4 bases and J by 0 bases, with 12 bases between the two germline ends. In DNA, the CDR3 is TGTGCCTGGACGGGAGGGGCCCCTAACTATGGCTACACCTTC. Translating it yields CAWTGGAPNYGYTF.

The rearrangement links TRBV28 to TRBJ1-5, with D tentatively TRBD1 (5 bases). Germline V lookup: CDR1 MDHEN, CDR2 SYDVKM. The CDR3 is 17 residues long. Trimming cost V 5 bases and J 0 bases, with 17 bases left between them. The CDR3 nucleotides read TGTGCCAGCAGTGAGCGGGGCGGGCCATATAGCAATCAGCCCCAGCATTTT. Residues: CASSERGGPYSNQPQHF.

The chain couples TRBV10-2 to TRBJ2-3; TRBD1 is a possible D gene (5 bases). Germline lookup yields CDR1 WSHSY and CDR2 SAAADI. The V gene lost 6 bases and the J gene lost 0 bases, with 10 bases spanning the gap. The CDR3 consists of 14 residues. The CDR3 DNA reads as TGCGCCAGCAGCAGTAGGACAAGCACAGATACGCAGTATTTT. Its protein is CASSSRTSTDTQYF.